This entry concerns a single T cell receptor (beta chain). This clone appeared a few times. It lacks a known antigen. Qualities for individual bases were not recorded, and no much larger clone is one base off. The data were taken from a study of a mutant IDH1 vaccine in newly diagnosed glioma (dated by TCRdb to the early 2020s). Context from the whole study: Patients received eight vaccinations in weeks 1, 3, 5, 7, 11, 15, 19 and 23, corresponding to visits V03 through V10. For exploratory analyses, about two dozen treated patients had longitudinal TCRB deep sequencing done wherever samples were available. Vaccination began 4-6 weeks after radiotherapy alone, or alongside temozolomide cycles in the chemotherapy-containing groups. Six visits were used for peripheral blood collection: V03 (baseline), V05, V07, V10, V12 and V13. The approximately 32 treated patients were roughly 62% male and 37.5% female, with a mean age of approximately 38 years. Before enrollment, patients had received standard therapy of radiotherapy alone, temozolomide alone, or radiochemotherapy with temozolomide; most received the combination. Overall study outcomes, separate from this receptor: According to the authors, sample limitations meant that analyses of patient blood samples could not be reproduced. Changes in the top peripheral T cell clonotypes picked up by TCRB sequencing did not appear to be linked to pseudoprogression. Immune responses induced by the vaccine were seen in approximately 93% of patients across multiple MHC alleles. Availability determined which PBMC samples were chosen for TCRB deep sequencing.

The junction shows trimming of 8 bases on V and 4 bases on J, plus 12 bases between the germline ends. The CDR3 contains 13 residues, cysteine and phenylalanine counted. Of the read, only the CDR3 DNA is kept; its 39 bases are in frame from base 1. The germline V gene (reference sequence) gives CDR1 as MNHEY and CDR2 as SMNVEV. Receptor amplification or capture employed the immunoSEQ multiplex PCR assay. Rearranged TCR beta chain sequences were amplified with the hsTCRB Kit following the manufacturer's protocol. TCRB libraries were sequenced on an Illumina MiSeq. Per the original workflow: The proprietary platform of the kit vendor was used for demultiplexing, trimming and gene mapping. The table was pulled from immuneACCESS by TCRdb, which kept in-frame rearrangements only. Such tables lose some clones; where checked, under half of the loss comes from unresolved V genes, and the rest has no known cause. D and trimming come from the DNA, and the V and J calls and clone size come from that table. This sample holds tens of thousands of clones; about four fifths were observed only once. The ten largest clones capture roughly 6.2% of the sample.

Per the publication, the time point label means: week 23, last vaccination. A 20-mer mutant IDH1 peptide at 300 micrograms in Montanide made up each vaccine dose, which was injected subcutaneously together with topical imiquimod. Donors had newly diagnosed WHO grade 3 or 4 IDH1-mutant astrocytomas with loss of nuclear ATRX. The samples were drawn from NOA16, a multicentre, single-arm, open-label phase I trial in Germany that tested a mutant IDH1 peptide vaccine in humans for the first time. Genomic DNA for TCRB sequencing was extracted from EDTA blood using the DNeasy Blood and Tissue Kit. Sequenced material: PBMCs, taken from a glioma patient whose treatment included an IDH1 peptide vaccine. The sequence links TRBV27 to TRBJ1-5; no D gene can be assigned with confidence. This sequence originates from a man aged 40-50 years with glioma. In nucleotide form, the sequence is TGTGCCAGCGCCAGACACCAAAATCAGCCCCAGCATTTT. Its translation is CASARHQNQPQHF.